This T cell receptor (beta chain) was obtained from a study of blood T cell repertoires in COVID-19. Study summary: Donors in the United States, Italy and Spain gave samples during acute or convalescent COVID-19. T cells, B-cell-depleted T cells, or PBMCs provided the cDNA or gDNA that served as material.

The CDR3 covers 17 residues. V lost 0 bases and J lost 2, with 14 bases in between. Germline loops: CDR1 SGHRS, CDR2 YFSETQ. Authors' processing steps: Reference gene primer amplification in the assay estimated nucleated cell counts. The protocol was immunoSEQ multiplex PCR, while the TCRdb copy is restricted to in-frame clones and leaves out a portion. V, J and clone size derive from that table, while D and trimming were established from the DNA sequence. The sample lists 25,000 to 35,000 clones, about 78% seen once, with roughly a third in the top ten. Sequences were obtained from peripheral blood. This chain joins TRBV5-1 and TRBJ2-2; tentative D call: TRBD2 (6 bases). This TCR was recovered from a man at least 80 years old with acute or convalescent COVID-19. The CDR3 region has the DNA TGCGCCAGCAGCTTGGGGCAGCGGGCTATTAACACCGGGGAGCTGTTTTTT. Protein sequence: CASSLGQRAINTGELFF. Combining the CDR3 with reference TRBV5-1 and TRBJ2-2 gives the whole variable domain KAGVTQTPRYLIKTRGQQVTLSCSPISGHRSVSWYQQTPGQGLQFLFEYFSETQRNKGNFPGRFSGRQFSNSRSEMNVSTLELGDSALYLCASSLGQRAINTGELFFGEGSRLTVL.